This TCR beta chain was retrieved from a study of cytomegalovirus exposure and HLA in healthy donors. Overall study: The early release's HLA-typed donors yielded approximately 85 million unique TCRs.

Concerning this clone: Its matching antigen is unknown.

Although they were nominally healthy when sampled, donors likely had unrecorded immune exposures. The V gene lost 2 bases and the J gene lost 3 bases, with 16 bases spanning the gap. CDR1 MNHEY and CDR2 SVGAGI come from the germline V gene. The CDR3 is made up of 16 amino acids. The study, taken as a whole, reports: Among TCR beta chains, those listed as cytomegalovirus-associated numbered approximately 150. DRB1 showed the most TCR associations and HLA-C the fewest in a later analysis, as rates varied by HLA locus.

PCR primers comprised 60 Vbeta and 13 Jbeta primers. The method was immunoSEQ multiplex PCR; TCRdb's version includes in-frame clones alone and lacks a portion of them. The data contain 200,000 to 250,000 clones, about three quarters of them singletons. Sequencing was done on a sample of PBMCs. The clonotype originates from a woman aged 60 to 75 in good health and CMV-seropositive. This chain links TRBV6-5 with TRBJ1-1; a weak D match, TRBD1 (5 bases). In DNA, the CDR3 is TGTGCCAGCAGTTACCTCCCCCGGGGGAAGGACACTGAAGCTTTCTTT. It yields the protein CASSYLPRGKDTEAFF.